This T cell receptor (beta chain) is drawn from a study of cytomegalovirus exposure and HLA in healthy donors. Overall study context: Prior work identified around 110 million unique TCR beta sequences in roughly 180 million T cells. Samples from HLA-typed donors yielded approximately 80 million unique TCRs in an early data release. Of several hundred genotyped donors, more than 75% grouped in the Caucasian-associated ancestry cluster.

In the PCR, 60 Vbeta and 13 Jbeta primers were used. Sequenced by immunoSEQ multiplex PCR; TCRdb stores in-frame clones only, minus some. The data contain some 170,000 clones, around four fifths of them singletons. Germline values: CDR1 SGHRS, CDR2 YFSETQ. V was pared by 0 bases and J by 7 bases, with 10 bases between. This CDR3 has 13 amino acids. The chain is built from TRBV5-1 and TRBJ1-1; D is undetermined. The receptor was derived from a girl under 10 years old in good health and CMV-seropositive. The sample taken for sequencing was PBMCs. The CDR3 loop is CASSLEAEFEAFF. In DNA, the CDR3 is TGCGCCAGCAGCTTGGAGGCGGAGTTTGAAGCTTTCTTT. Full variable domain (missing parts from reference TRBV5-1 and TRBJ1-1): KAGVTQTPRYLIKTRGQQVTLSCSPISGHRSVSWYQQTPGQGLQFLFEYFSETQRNKGNFPGRFSGRQFSNSRSEMNVSTLELGDSALYLCASSLEAEFEAFFGQGTRLTVV.